These 30 T cell receptor beta chains originate from one sample sequenced in a study of blood T cells in healthy people across ages. A second PCR of 7 to 11 cycles used a sample-barcoded 5' primer and a J-beta primer mix. TCRdb fed the 5' RACE reads into MiXCR, producing one record per CDR3 protein. The sample records 750,000 to 850,000 distinct CDR3 sequences, 20% to 25% being singletons. A further study also used this sample, focusing on T cells of mothers and their children.

Source material: blood. The receptors shown here come from a boy aged 10-17 years in good health.

The genes are TRBV20-1 and TRBJ2-1, with D perhaps TRBD1 or TRBD2 (5 bases each). Trimming took off 7 bases at V and 6 bases at J, with 13 bases between the two ends. The CDR3 is 12 residues long. Germline lookup yields CDR1 DFQATT and CDR2 SNEGSKA (reference sequence). The CDR3 protein is CSGTRGSNEQFF. For the CDR3, the DNA is TGCAGTGGAACCCGGGGCTCCAATGAGCAGTTCTTC.

This clonotype has a handful of counts. V gene TRBV20-1 combines with J gene TRBJ2-5, with TRBD2 identical over 14 bases. This CDR3 region has 15 residues. The J segment lost 2 bases and the V segment lost 5 bases, leaving 4 bases of the junction unmatched. Germline assignment: CDR1 DFQATT and CDR2 SNEGSKA (reference sequence). The CDR3 sequence is CSAFRLAGGQETQYF. The CDR3 nucleotides read TGCAGTGCTTTTAGACTAGCGGGAGGGCAAGAGACCCAGTACTTC.

This clonotype has more than one count but fewer than ten. The CDR3 here is CASSPPGAGETQYF. Here the CDR3 DNA reads TGTGCCAGCAGTCCCCCGGGAGCGGGGGAGACCCAGTACTTC. V usage is TRBV28 and J usage is TRBJ2-5, with 7 nucleotides matching TRBD2. This CDR3 spans 14 amino acids. V lost 5 bases, J lost 5 bases, and 8 bases stayed unmatched. CDR1 and CDR2 (germline): MDHEN, SYDVKM.

This clonotype has just a few counts. Possible read error: a much larger clone is one base away. The chain carries TRBV10-3 and TRBJ2-5; tentative D call: TRBD1 (5 bases). The J call may not be correct, given that the DNA end is closer to TRBJ2-7. This CDR3 has 14 amino acids. Germline V gene data show CDR1 as ENHRY and CDR2 as SYGVKD. The CDR3 bases are TGTGCCACCAGTGACGCAGGGCTCTCCTACGAGCAGTACTTC. Translation gives CATSDAGLSYEQYF.

This chain joins TRBV7-3 and TRBJ2-1; 9 nucleotides line up with TRBD2. This CDR3 spans 13 amino acids. J was trimmed by 16 bases and V by 1 base; bases with no gene match: 8. CDR1 and CDR2 (germline): SGHTA, FQGTGA. This CDR3 reads CASSLSTPGLAFF. The CDR3 DNA reads TGTGCCAGCAGCTTAAGTACTCCGGGACTAGCCTTCTTC.

This clonotype was seen only a few times. The gene calls are TRBV11-2 and TRBJ2-7; D is tentatively TRBD1 or TRBD2 (5 bases each). The end of the DNA fits TRBJ2-5 better, so the J call may be wrong. This CDR3 spans 14 amino acids. The germline CDR1 and CDR2 sequences are SGHAT and FQNNGV. The CDR3 DNA reads as TGTGCCAGCAGCCCGGGACCCTCCCGAGAGACCCAGTACTTC. Amino acids: CASSPGPSRETQYF.

This sequence joins TRBV28 and TRBJ2-2; D remains unclear. CDR1 MDHEN and CDR2 SYDVKM come from the germline V gene. The CDR3 is 15 amino acids. The V gene lost 2 bases and the J gene lost 7 bases, with 14 bases spanning the gap. The CDR3 sequence is CASSLITPLVGELFF. In DNA, the CDR3 is TGTGCCAGCAGTTTAATTACTCCACTTGTCGGGGAGCTGTTTTTT.

The V and J genes are TRBV9 and TRBJ1-5; D gene unclear. V was trimmed by 4 bases and J by 0 bases, leaving 11 bases between them. The germline CDR1 and CDR2 sequences are SGDLS and YYNGEE. The CDR3 loop spans 15 amino acids. The CDR3 coding sequence is TGTGCCAGCAGCAGCTGGGGTGATAGCAATCAGCCCCAGCATTTT. This codes for CASSSWGDSNQPQHF.

The rearrangement joins TRBV19 to TRBJ2-7, with D possibly TRBD2 on 5 matching bases. The germline V and J ends were trimmed by 4 bases and 3 bases, with 10 bases remaining between them. The CDR3 has 13 amino acids. Germline V CDR1 and CDR2: LNHDA, SQIVND (reference sequence). The CDR3 coding sequence is TGTGCCAGTAGTAAAATTGGGAGCTACGAGCAGTACTTC. Its translation is CASSKIGSYEQYF.

Details on this clonotype: Relative to the germline gene, one junction end is altered; a read error may explain this. V is TRBV2 and J is TRBJ2-5, with 9 positions matching TRBD2. Germline assignment: CDR1 SNHLY and CDR2 FYNNEI. The CDR3 has 14 amino acids. CDR3 sequence reads: CTSSGGRGQETQYF. The CDR3 DNA reads TGTACCAGCAGCGGCGGGAGGGGGCAAGAGACCCAGTACTTC.

V gene TRBV18 combines with J gene TRBJ1-2; 7 bases align to TRBD1. V shed 6 bases and J 4 bases; nucleotides not matched to a gene: 8. The V gene's germline CDR1 is KGHSH and CDR2 LQKENI. The CDR3 runs 14 residues. The DNA for the CDR3 is TGTGCCAGCTCCCCGGGACAGACGACCTATGGCTACACCTTC. It translates to CASSPGQTTYGYTF.

This clonotype occurred a few times. V is TRBV6-5 and J is TRBJ2-5; D is possibly TRBD2 (5 bases). This CDR3 is built from 13 residues. The V and J ends lost 7 bases and 4 bases respectively, with 13 bases between them. Germline V CDR1 and CDR2: MNHEY, SVGAGI. In DNA, the CDR3 is TGTGCCAGCACCGAGGGTTTTAGAGAGACCCAGTACTTC. Translated, it gives CASTEGFRETQYF.

The genes are TRBV18 and TRBJ2-5, with D perhaps TRBD2 (5 bases). The germline CDR1 and CDR2 sequences are KGHSH and LQKENI. Trimming left V 8 bases short and J 3 bases short, with 13 bases between. The CDR3 has 13 amino acids. In DNA, the CDR3 is TGTGCCAGCCACACGGGGTCAGAAGAGACCCAGTACTTC. Protein: CASHTGSEETQYF.

The chain combines TRBV6-1 with TRBJ2-1; 8 nucleotides match TRBD2. This CDR3 region has 15 residues. V shed 7 bases and J 2 bases; nucleotides not matched to a gene: 7. Germline loops: CDR1 MNHNS, CDR2 SASEGT. The CDR3 DNA follows: TGTGCCAGCATTATCGATAGCGGGACCTACAATGAGCAGTTCTTC. It specifies CASIIDSGTYNEQFF.

The sample holds many counts of this clonotype. The J gene is TRBJ2-5, the V gene TRBV11-2; D might be TRBD2 (5 bases). Between the trimmed V and J ends, which lost 5 bases and 4 bases, there was a span of 14 bases. The germline V gene has CDR1 SGHAT and CDR2 FQNNGV. The CDR3 consists of 14 residues. The CDR3 nucleotides read TGTGCCAGCAGCCAACTAGTTATGCCAGAGACCCAGTACTTC. Amino acids: CASSQLVMPETQYF.

This clonotype was observed a handful of times. V and J are TRBV28 and TRBJ2-3; the match to TRBD2 covers 10 bases. After removal of 7 bases from V and 2 bases from J, the junction contained 6 bases not matched to a gene. Germline V lookup: CDR1 MDHEN, CDR2 SYDVKM. The CDR3 runs 15 residues. CDR3 loop: CASNQLAGLTDTQYF. The DNA of the CDR3 is TGTGCCAGCAACCAACTAGCGGGGCTCACAGATACGCAGTATTTT.

The chain has TRBV7-2 and TRBJ1-1, with D unclear. The V end was cut by 2 bases, the J end by 3 bases, with 22 bases between. The germline V gene encodes CDR1 SGHTA and CDR2 FQGNSA. The CDR3 runs to 18 residues. The CDR3 spells CASSLWLGSEGMDTEAFF. The CDR3 coding sequence is TGTGCCAGCAGCTTATGGTTGGGGTCAGAGGGTATGGACACTGAAGCTTTCTTT.

The V gene is TRBV29-1, the J gene TRBJ1-4; no clear D. Trimming left V 4 bases short and J 4 bases short, with 10 bases between. The germline CDR1 and CDR2 sequences are SQVTM and ANQGSEA. CDR3 length: 13 residues. DNA for the CDR3: TGCAGCGTTGTCGTCGGAATTAATGAAAAACTGTTTTTT. Its translation is CSVVVGINEKLFF.

This clonotype was recorded a few times. The chain employs TRBV5-1 and TRBJ2-7, with D perhaps TRBD1 (5 bases). Looked up from germline, CDR1 is SGHRS and CDR2 is YFSETQ. This CDR3 is built from 16 residues. The V end was cut by 5 bases, the J end by 0 bases, with 18 bases between. The CDR3 nucleotides are TGCGCCAGCAGGGGTTGCAGGGTCCTCTACTCCTACGAGCAGTACTTC. This gives the protein CASRGCRVLYSYEQYF.

This clonotype turned up a few times. At one end, the junction sequence differs from germline, possibly due to a read error. The V call is TRBV7-2, the J call TRBJ1-3; D is perhaps TRBD1 (6 bases). CDR3 size: 15 residues. The germline V gene encodes CDR1 SGHTA and CDR2 FQGNSA. The CDR3 loop reads CASSLAQGWGGTIYF. CDR3 DNA sequence: TGTGCCAGCAGCTTAGCGCAGGGGTGGGGTGGCACCATATACTTT.

This clonotype showed up just a few times. The chain joins TRBV29-1 to TRBJ2-3; the D call may be TRBD1 or TRBD2 (6 bases each). The CDR3 has 15 amino acids. Trimming shortened V by 6 bases and J by 5 bases, and 21 bases separated the two germline ends. Germline V gene sequence: CDR1 SQVTM, CDR2 ANQGSEA. The CDR3 DNA follows: TGCAGCGTGGGGGGCCTAGACATTAGAGAAGATACGCAGTATTTT. Translated, it gives CSVGGLDIREDTQYF.

This chain links TRBV7-2 with TRBJ1-4, with D possibly TRBD1 on 6 matching bases. With 5 bases removed from V and 5 bases from J, the gap between germline ends came to 12 bases. CDR3 length: 14 residues. CDR1 is SGHTA, CDR2 FQGNSA, per germline. CDR3 loop: CASSPRQGNEKLFF. The DNA for the CDR3 is TGTGCCAGCAGCCCCCGTCAGGGGAATGAAAAACTGTTTTTT.

This clonotype has ten or more counts. The rearrangement joins TRBV28 to TRBJ2-5; no firm D call. CDR1 is MDHEN and CDR2 is SYDVKM in the germline V gene. V gave up 3 bases and J gave up 3 bases, with 11 bases separating them. This CDR3 has 14 amino acids. CDR3 amino acids: CASSFRSRKETQYF. For the CDR3, the DNA is TGTGCCAGCAGTTTTCGGTCCAGGAAAGAGACCCAGTACTTC.

The rearrangement joins TRBV4-1 to TRBJ1-2; unclear D gene. V shed 3 bases and J shed 7 bases, with 15 bases lying between them. Germline CDR1 is MGHRA and CDR2 is YSYEKL. The CDR3 extends over 14 amino acids. CDR3 sequence (DNA): TGCGCCAGCAGCCACGTCGGAGGATTTGGTGGCTACACCTTC. It specifies CASSHVGGFGGYTF.

This clonotype has more than one count but fewer than ten. The genes are TRBV28 and TRBJ2-4; D is unresolved. CDR1 is MDHEN, CDR2 SYDVKM, per germline. V dropped 3 bases and J dropped 6 bases, with 12 bases sitting between them. CDR3 length: 14 residues. The CDR3 loop is CASSFPTFLNIQYF. The DNA for the CDR3 is TGTGCCAGCAGTTTCCCAACCTTCTTAAACATTCAGTACTTC. Supplemented by reference TRBV28 and TRBJ2-4, the full variable domain reads DVKVTQSSRYLVKRTGEKVFLECVQDMDHENMFWYRQDPGLGLRLIYFSYDVKMKEKGDIPEGYSVSREKKERFSLILESASTNQTSMYLCASSFPTFLNIQYFGAGTRLSVL.

This clonotype occurred once. The rearrangement uses TRBV13 and TRBJ2-1; a possible D gene is TRBD1 (5 bases). Germline V CDR1 and CDR2: PRHDT, FYEKMQ (reference sequence). The V end lost 5 bases, the J end lost 5 bases, and 10 bases lay between the germline ends. CDR3 length equals 13 residues. The CDR3 reads CASSQQANNEQFF. The CDR3 DNA reads as TGTGCCAGCAGCCAACAGGCGAACAATGAGCAGTTCTTC. Full variable domain (remainder filled in from reference TRBV13 and TRBJ2-1): AAGVIQSPRHLIKEKRETATLKCYPIPRHDTVYWYQQGPGQDPQFLISFYEKMQSDKGSIPDRFSAQQFSDYHSELNMSSLELGDSALYFCASSQQANNEQFFGPGTRLTVL.

Comment on this clonotype: One end of the junction is discordant with germline, which a read error may explain. V usage is TRBV5-5 and J usage is TRBJ2-1; the D call may be TRBD1 or TRBD2 (5 bases each). This CDR3 contains 16 residues. Germline V gene data show CDR1 as SGHKS and CDR2 as YYEKEE (reference sequence). CDR3 amino acids: CASSLLPGSDYNGQFF. CDR3 in DNA: TGTGCCAGCAGCTTACTACCAGGGTCCGACTACAATGGGCAGTTCTTC.

This clonotype has just a few counts. This rearrangement joins TRBV6-2 or TRBV6-3 to TRBJ2-3; 7 positions match TRBD2. Germline V gene lookup returns CDR1 MNHEY and CDR2 SVGEGT. CDR3 length: 13 residues. DNA of the CDR3: TGTGCTGGCCGGGGGGTGAGCACAGATACGCAGTATTTT. The encoded protein is CAGRGVSTDTQYF.

The table lists this clonotype with a few counts. Germline is not matched at one junction end, which may reflect a read error. This chain connects TRBV30 to TRBJ1-3, with TRBD1 as a possible D gene (5 bases). Germline loops: CDR1 GTSNPN, CDR2 SVGIG (reference sequence). There are 14 residues in the CDR3. The CDR3 sequence is CAWETGEAGSTIYF. CDR3 bases: TGTGCCTGGGAAACGGGGGAGGCAGGAAGCACCATATATTTT.

This clonotype was found a few times. The chain recombines TRBV29-1 with TRBJ2-7, with TRBD1 identical over 9 bases. Germline V gives CDR1 SQVTM, CDR2 ANQGSEA. This CDR3 comprises 12 residues. V dropped 4 bases and J dropped 6; count of bases not matched to a gene: 4. This chain's CDR3 is CSVGDRAGEQYF. DNA of the CDR3: TGCAGCGTTGGGGACAGGGCGGGCGAGCAGTACTTC.